The 16 T cell receptor beta chains given below trace back to one sample, sequenced in a study of blood T cell repertoires in COVID-19. Assay used: immunoSEQ multiplex PCR; TCRdb lists only in-frame clones, some missing. The sample shows about 64,000 clones, 86% of them seen only once. The sample consisted of peripheral blood. The receptors shown here come from a man in his forties with acute or convalescent COVID-19.

The chain uses TRBV5-4 and TRBJ1-4; tentatively, D is TRBD1 (5 bases). The length of the CDR3 is 16 residues. Germline V lookup: CDR1 SGHNT, CDR2 YYREEE (reference sequence). With 3 bases removed from V and 2 bases from J, the gap between germline ends came to 14 bases. Here the CDR3 DNA reads TGTGCCAGCAGCTCGGGGGGGTTTCAGACTAATGAAAAACTGTTTTTT. This encodes CASSSGGFQTNEKLFF.

CDR3 coding DNA: TGTGCCAGCAGGACAGGGAGGAACACTGAAGCTTTCTTT. It yields the protein CASRTGRNTEAFF. The chain is built from TRBV27 and TRBJ1-1, with 7 bases fitting TRBD1. Unmatched junction bases numbered 2, after V lost 6 bases and J lost 1 base. There are 13 residues in the CDR3. Germline CDR1 is MNHEY and CDR2 is SMNVEV (reference sequence).

V is TRBV5-1 and J is TRBJ2-5, with a tentative D call TRBD1 (7 bases). V lost 6 bases to trimming and J lost 4 bases, with 16 bases between them. The CDR3 is 14 amino acids. Germline lookup yields CDR1 SGHRS and CDR2 YFSETQ. For the CDR3, the DNA is TGCGCCAGCAACGCGGCAGGGGGGCGAGAGACCCAGTACTTC. It encodes CASNAAGGRETQYF.

CDR3 in amino acids: CASSATGKGYTF. DNA of the CDR3: TGTGCCAGCAGCGCAACAGGGAAGGGCTACACCTTC. The chain couples TRBV9 to TRBJ1-2; weak D call: TRBD1 (6 bases). This CDR3 comprises 12 residues. Trimming pared 3 bases from V and 8 bases from J, leaving 11 bases between. The germline gives CDR1 SGDLS, CDR2 YYNGEE.

V usage is TRBV28 and J usage is TRBJ1-2; TRBD1 might be the D (5 bases). In germline, CDR1 is MDHEN, CDR2 SYDVKM. With 5 bases removed from V and 7 bases from J, the gap between germline ends came to 14 bases. The CDR3 sequence is 13 residues long. CDR3 nucleotides: TGTGCCAGCAGTAGAATCCTCGGGGGTGGCTACACCTTC. Its protein product is CASSRILGGGYTF.

This clone was observed a handful of times. Other DNA sequences within the sample encode an identical CDR3. This rearrangement joins TRBV7-9 to TRBJ2-3; 15 positions agree with TRBD2. Unmatched junction bases numbered 4, after V lost 3 bases and J lost 3 bases. Germline lookup yields CDR1 SEHNR and CDR2 FQNEAQ (reference sequence). The CDR3 contains 17 residues. The CDR3: CASSLGTSGGQTDTQYF. The CDR3 DNA is TGTGCCAGCAGCTTGGGGACTAGCGGGGGGCAGACAGATACGCAGTATTTT.

The V gene is TRBV10-1, the J gene TRBJ1-4; a possible D gene is TRBD1 (5 bases). CDR1 WNHNN and CDR2 SYGVQD come from the germline V gene (reference sequence). Trimming cost V 7 bases and J 4 bases, with 10 bases left between them. This CDR3 has 13 amino acids. The CDR3 sequence is CASKRTGNEKLFF. As DNA, the CDR3 is TGCGCCAGCAAAAGAACAGGTAATGAAAAACTGTTTTTT.

The chain combines TRBV23-1 with TRBJ2-1, with TRBD2 matching 8 bases. TRBV23-1 is designated an ORF whose function remains uncertain. The length of the CDR3 is 17 residues. J lost 6 bases, V lost 4 bases, and 14 bases had no gene match. The chain's CDR3 is CASSRGTRPRLGNEQFF. The CDR3 DNA follows: TGCGCCAGCAGTCGAGGGACTAGACCGCGGTTGGGCAATGAGCAGTTCTTC.

V gene TRBV6-2 or TRBV6-3 combines with J gene TRBJ2-1, with D possibly matching TRBD2 (7 bases). This CDR3 has 15 residues. Looked up from germline, CDR1 is MNHEY and CDR2 is SVGEGT. With 5 bases removed from V and 4 bases from J, the gap between germline ends came to 15 bases. CDR3 amino acids: CASSADGGPYNEQFF. CDR3 nucleotides: TGTGCCAGCAGTGCCGACGGGGGGCCTTACAATGAGCAGTTCTTC.

The chain has TRBV5-5 and TRBJ1-2, with D perhaps matching TRBD1 (5 bases). The CDR3 covers 14 residues. V was trimmed by 4 bases and J by 5 bases, leaving 15 bases between them. Germline V lookup: CDR1 SGHKS, CDR2 YYEKEE (reference sequence). CDR3 nucleotides: TGTGCCAGCAGCGAAAATCGGGGGAATTATGGCTACACCTTC. Translated: CASSENRGNYGYTF.

This sequence joins TRBV30 and TRBJ1-2; 7 positions agree with TRBD1. The CDR3 is 12 residues long. Germline assignment: CDR1 GTSNPN and CDR2 SVGIG (reference sequence). CDR3 nucleotide sequence: TGTGCTTCTCAGGGGGGAAGAGCTGGCTACACCTTC. This sequence encodes CASQGGRAGYTF.

CDR3 coding DNA: TGTGCCAGCAGCCAAACGACAGCCACCCATTGGACCGGGGAGCTGTTTTTT. Translation gives CASSQTTATHWTGELFF. This chain joins TRBV3-1 (or the pseudogene TRBV3-2) and TRBJ2-2; a weak D match, TRBD1 (5 bases). Germline V gene sequence: CDR1 LGHDT, CDR2 YNNKEL (reference sequence). The CDR3 totals 17 residues. Trimming left V 2 bases short and J 5 bases short, with 18 bases between.

The genes are TRBV19 and TRBJ1-6; D uncertain. The V end was cut by 5 bases, the J end by 6 bases, with 14 bases between. The germline gives CDR1 LNHDA, CDR2 SQIVND (reference sequence). There are 15 residues in the CDR3. CDR3: CASSSLGEINSPLHF. CDR3 in DNA: TGTGCCAGTAGTTCCCTCGGGGAAATTAATTCACCCCTCCACTTT.

This chain uses TRBV27 with TRBJ1-6, with D perhaps TRBD1 (6 bases). Germline values: CDR1 MNHEY, CDR2 SMNVEV (reference sequence). The CDR3 is made up of 16 amino acids. V lost 5 bases and J 8 bases, leaving 19 bases between the germline ends. The DNA for the CDR3 is TGTGCCAGCAGTCCCCGGGCTCCCGGGGGGCATTCACCCCTCCACTTT. Translating gives CASSPRAPGGHSPLHF.

This chain uses TRBV6-1 with TRBJ2-1, with 7 positions matching TRBD1. Germline V lookup: CDR1 MNHNS, CDR2 SASEGT. J lost 9 bases, V lost 2 bases, and 7 bases had no gene match. This CDR3 is 14 amino acids long. The CDR3, as DNA: TGTGCCAGCAGTGAATTCGGGCAGGGGGTTGAGCAGTTCTTC. It translates to CASSEFGQGVEQFF.

Regarding this clone: This sample includes further DNA sequences coding for the same CDR3. The chain joins TRBV3-1 (or the pseudogene TRBV3-2) to TRBJ2-5; 12 nucleotides line up with TRBD2. CDR1 and CDR2 (germline): LGHDT, YNNKEL (reference sequence). This CDR3 contains 15 residues. The V segment lost 1 base and the J segment 5 bases; nucleotides outside the gene matches: 2. DNA of the CDR3: TGTGCCAGCAGCCAAGCTAGCGGGGGGGCCGAGACCCAGTACTTC. Residues: CASSQASGGAETQYF.